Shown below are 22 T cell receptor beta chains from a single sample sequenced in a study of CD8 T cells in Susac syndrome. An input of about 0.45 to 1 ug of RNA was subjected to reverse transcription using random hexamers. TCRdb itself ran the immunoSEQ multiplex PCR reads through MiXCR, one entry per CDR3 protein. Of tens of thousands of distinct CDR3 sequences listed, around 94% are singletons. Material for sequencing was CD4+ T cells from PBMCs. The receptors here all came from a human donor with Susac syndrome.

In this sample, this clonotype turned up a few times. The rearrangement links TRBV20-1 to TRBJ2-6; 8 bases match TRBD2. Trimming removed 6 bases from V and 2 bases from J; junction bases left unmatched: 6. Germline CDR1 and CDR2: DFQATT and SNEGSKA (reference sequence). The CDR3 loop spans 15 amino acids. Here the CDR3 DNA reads TGCAGTGCCCAAGACGGGGGGGCTGGGGCCAACGTCCTGACTTTC. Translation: CSAQDGGAGANVLTF.

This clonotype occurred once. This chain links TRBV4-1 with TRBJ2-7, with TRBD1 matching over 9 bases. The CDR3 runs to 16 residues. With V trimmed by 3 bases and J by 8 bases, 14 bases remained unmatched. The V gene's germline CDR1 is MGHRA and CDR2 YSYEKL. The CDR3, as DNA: TGCGCCAGCAGCCACTCAGAATCCGGGACAGGGTCAAAGCAGTACTTC. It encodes CASSHSESGTGSKQYF.

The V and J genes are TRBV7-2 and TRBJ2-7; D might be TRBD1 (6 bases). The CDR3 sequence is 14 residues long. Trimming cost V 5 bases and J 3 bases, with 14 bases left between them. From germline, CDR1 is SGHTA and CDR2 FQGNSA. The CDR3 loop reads CASSPVGQSYEQYF. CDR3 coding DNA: TGTGCCAGCAGCCCAGTTGGACAGAGCTACGAGCAGTACTTC.

The CDR3 loop reads CASSQAVNSNQPQHF. Written as DNA, the CDR3 is TGTGCCAGCAGCCAAGCAGTTAATAGCAATCAGCCCCAGCATTTT. The rearrangement uses TRBV3-1 and TRBJ1-5; D is ambiguous. Deletions cut 1 base from V and 0 bases from J, with 7 bases between. The germline gives CDR1 LGHDT, CDR2 YNNKEL (reference sequence). CDR3 length equals 15 residues.

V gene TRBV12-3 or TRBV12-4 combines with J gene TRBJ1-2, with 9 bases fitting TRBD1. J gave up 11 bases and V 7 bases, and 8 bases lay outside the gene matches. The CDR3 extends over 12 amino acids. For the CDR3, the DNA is TGTGCCAGCACCCCCGGGACAGGGAGTTACACCTTC. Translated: CASTPGTGSYTF.

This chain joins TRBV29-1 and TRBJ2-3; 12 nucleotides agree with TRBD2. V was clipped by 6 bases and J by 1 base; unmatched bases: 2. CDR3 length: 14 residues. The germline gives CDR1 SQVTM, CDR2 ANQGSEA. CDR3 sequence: CSVRTSGGTDTQYF. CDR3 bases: TGCAGCGTGAGGACTAGCGGGGGCACAGATACGCAGTATTTT.

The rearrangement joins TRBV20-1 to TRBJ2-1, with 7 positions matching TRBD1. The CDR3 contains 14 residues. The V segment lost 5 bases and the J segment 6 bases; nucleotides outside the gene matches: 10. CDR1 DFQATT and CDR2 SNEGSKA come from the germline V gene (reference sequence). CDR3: CSALFPGQTNEQFF. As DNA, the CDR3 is TGCAGTGCTCTATTCCCGGGACAGACCAATGAGCAGTTCTTC.

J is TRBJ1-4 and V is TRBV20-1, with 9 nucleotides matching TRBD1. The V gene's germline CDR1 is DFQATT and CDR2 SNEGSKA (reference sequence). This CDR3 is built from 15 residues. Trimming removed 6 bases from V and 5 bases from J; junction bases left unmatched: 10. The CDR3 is CSAPEVGQGNEKLFF. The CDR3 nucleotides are TGCAGTGCACCAGAGGTCGGACAGGGGAATGAAAAACTGTTTTTT.

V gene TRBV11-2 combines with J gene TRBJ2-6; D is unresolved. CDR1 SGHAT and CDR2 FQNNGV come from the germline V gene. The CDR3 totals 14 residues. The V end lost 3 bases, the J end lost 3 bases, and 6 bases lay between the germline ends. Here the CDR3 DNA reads TGTGCCAGCAGCTTGGTGGTTGGGGCCAACGTCCTGACTTTC. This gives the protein CASSLVVGANVLTF. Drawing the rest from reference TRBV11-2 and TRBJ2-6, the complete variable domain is EAGVAQSPRYKIIEKRQSVAFWCNPISGHATLYWYQQILGQGPKLLIQFQNNGVVDDSQLPKDRFSAERLKGVDSTLKIQPAKLEDSAVYLCASSLVVGANVLTFGAGSRLTVL.

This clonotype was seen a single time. CDR3 in DNA: TGTGCCAGTACCCGGGACAAACTCCGGGATGAGCAGTTCTTC. This sequence encodes CASTRDKLRDEQFF. The genes are TRBV19 and TRBJ2-1, with a possible D match to TRBD1 (6 bases). The CDR3 runs 14 residues. CDR1 LNHDA and CDR2 SQIVND come from the germline V gene (reference sequence). Trimming took off 7 bases at V and 8 bases at J, with 18 bases between the two ends.

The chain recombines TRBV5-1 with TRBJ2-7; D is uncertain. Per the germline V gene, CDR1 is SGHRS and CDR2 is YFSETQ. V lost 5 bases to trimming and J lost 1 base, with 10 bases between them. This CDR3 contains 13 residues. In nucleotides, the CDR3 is TGCGCCAGCAGTACGGCACTGTCCTACGAGCAGTACTTC. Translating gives CASSTALSYEQYF.

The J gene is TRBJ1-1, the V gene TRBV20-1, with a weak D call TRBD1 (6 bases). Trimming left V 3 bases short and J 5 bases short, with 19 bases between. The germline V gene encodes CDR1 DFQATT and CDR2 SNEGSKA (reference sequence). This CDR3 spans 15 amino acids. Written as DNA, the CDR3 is TGCAGTGCTAGGGGGTTTCGGGGGGCATGGACTGAAGCTTTCTTT. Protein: CSARGFRGAWTEAFF.

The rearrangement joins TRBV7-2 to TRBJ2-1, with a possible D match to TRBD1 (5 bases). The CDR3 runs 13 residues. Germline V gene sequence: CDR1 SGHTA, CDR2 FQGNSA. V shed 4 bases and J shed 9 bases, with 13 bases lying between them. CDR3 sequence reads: CASSSLSRGEQFF. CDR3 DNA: TGTGCCAGCAGCTCCCTCTCTAGGGGTGAGCAGTTCTTC.

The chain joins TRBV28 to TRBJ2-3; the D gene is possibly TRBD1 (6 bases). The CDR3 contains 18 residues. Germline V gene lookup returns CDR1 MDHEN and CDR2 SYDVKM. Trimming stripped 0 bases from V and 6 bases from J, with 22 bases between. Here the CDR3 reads CASSLWDLGSQGLDTQYF. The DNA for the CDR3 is TGTGCCAGCAGTTTATGGGACCTGGGGTCCCAGGGGTTGGATACGCAGTATTTT.

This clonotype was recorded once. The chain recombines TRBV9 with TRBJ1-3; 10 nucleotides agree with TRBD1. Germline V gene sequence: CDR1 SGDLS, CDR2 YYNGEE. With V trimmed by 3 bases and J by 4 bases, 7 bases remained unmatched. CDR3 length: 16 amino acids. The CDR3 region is CASSEGQGQWGNTIYF. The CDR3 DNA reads TGTGCCAGCAGCGAGGGACAGGGGCAATGGGGAAACACCATATATTTT.

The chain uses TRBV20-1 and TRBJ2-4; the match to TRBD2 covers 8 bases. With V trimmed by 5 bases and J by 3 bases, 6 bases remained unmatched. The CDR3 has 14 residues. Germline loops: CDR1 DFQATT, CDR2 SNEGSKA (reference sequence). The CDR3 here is CSAPKRGLKNIQYF. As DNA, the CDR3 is TGCAGTGCTCCTAAGCGGGGGCTCAAAAACATTCAGTACTTC.

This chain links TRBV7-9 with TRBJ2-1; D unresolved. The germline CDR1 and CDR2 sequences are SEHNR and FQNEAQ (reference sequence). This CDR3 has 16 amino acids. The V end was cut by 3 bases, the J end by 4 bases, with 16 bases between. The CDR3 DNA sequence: TGTGCCAGCAGCTTCGGCCGAGCATCCGCTTACAATGAGCAGTTCTTC. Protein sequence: CASSFGRASAYNEQFF.

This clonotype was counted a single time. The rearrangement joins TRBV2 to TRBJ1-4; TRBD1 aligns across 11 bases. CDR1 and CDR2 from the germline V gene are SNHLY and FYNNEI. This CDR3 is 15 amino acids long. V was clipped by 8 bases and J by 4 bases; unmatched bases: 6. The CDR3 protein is CASEVGTGGNEKLFF. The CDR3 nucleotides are TGTGCCAGCGAAGTCGGGACAGGGGGTAATGAAAAACTGTTTTTT.

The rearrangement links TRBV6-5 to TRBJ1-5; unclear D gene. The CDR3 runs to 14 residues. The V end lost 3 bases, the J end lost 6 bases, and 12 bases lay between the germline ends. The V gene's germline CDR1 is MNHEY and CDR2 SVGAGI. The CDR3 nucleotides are TGTGCCAGCAGTTATAGTTGGGGTAGTCAGCCCCAGCATTTT. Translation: CASSYSWGSQPQHF.

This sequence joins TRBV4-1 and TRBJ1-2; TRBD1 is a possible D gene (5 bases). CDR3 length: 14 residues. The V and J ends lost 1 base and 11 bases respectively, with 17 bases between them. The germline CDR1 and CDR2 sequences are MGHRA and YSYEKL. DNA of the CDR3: TGCGCCAGCAGCCAAGGAGGGGACCCCTTACAATACACCTTC. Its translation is CASSQGGDPLQYTF.

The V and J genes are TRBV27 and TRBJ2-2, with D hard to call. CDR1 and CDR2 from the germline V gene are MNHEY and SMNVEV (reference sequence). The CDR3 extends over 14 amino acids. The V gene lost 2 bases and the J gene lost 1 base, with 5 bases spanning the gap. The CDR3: CASSLIGNTGELFF. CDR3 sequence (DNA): TGTGCCAGCAGTTTAATAGGGAACACCGGGGAGCTGTTTTTT.

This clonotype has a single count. The CDR3, as DNA: TGTGCCAGCAGGCAGACAGGGTGGGCAGAGACCCAGTACTTC. It is translated as CASRQTGWAETQYF. The chain joins TRBV6-1 to TRBJ2-5, with 7 bases fitting TRBD1. The CDR3 runs 14 residues. V was pared by 6 bases and J by 4 bases, with 8 bases of the junction left unmatched. The V gene's germline CDR1 is MNHNS and CDR2 SASEGT.